This T cell receptor (beta chain) originates from a study of tumor-infiltrating lymphocytes in primary liver carcinoma. Study-wide context: Aged between 30 and 69 years, the patients were men and women.

As regards this clonotype: The antigen remains undetermined. One end of the junction does not line up with germline, which may come from a read error.

TCR beta cDNA was made from 500 ng total RNA with a constant-region primer. Modified slightly, ARM-PCR produced TCR beta libraries over three nested multiplex PCR rounds. The first two PCR rounds used TRBV1-TRBV30 forward primers with a C-beta reverse primer, 10 cycles each. TCRdb reanalysed the multiplex PCR reads using MiXCR and keeps one entry per CDR3 protein. The sample lists around 50,000 distinct CDR3 sequences; 60% to 75% were seen once. Study-level findings and limits: A small share of top clones, only about 7-24%, was found in all five tumor regions.

Bulk tissue was left unsorted, and RNA and DNA were co-extracted from 20-30 mg of it. Patients in the cohort were treatment-naive and living with chronic HBV infection. Each individual tumor supplied samples from five separate regions. This CDR3 contains 14 residues. CDR1 is SEHNR and CDR2 is FQNEAQ in the germline V gene (reference sequence). Sequenced sample: liver tumor tissue from sampling region 3. Documented subset: tumor region T3, left-lateral pole. This receptor was obtained from a man between 35 and 55 years old with primary liver carcinoma and hepatitis B virus infection. The genes are TRBV7-9 and TRBJ2-7; 8 nucleotides match TRBD1. The CDR3 here is CAGSFPGGLYEQHF. The CDR3 DNA reads TGTGCCGGCAGCTTTCCAGGGGGCCTGTACGAGCAGCACTTC.